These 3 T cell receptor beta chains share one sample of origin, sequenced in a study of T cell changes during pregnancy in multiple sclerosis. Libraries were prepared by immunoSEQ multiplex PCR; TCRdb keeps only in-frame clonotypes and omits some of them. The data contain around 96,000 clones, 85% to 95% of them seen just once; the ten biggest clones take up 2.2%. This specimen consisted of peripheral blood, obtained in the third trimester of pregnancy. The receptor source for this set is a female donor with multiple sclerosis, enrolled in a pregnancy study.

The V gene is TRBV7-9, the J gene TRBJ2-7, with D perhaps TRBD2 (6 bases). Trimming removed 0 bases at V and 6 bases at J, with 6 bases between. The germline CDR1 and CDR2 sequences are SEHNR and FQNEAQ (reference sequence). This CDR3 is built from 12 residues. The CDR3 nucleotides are TGTGCCAGCAGCTTAGCGGGAGGCGAGCAGTACTTC. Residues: CASSLAGGEQYF.

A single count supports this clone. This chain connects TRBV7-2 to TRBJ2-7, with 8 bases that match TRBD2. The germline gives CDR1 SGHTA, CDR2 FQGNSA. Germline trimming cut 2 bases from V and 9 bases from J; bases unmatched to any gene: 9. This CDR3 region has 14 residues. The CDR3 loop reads CASSLSGGSPRQYF. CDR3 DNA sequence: TGTGCCAGCAGCTTAAGCGGGGGTTCGCCGAGGCAGTACTTC. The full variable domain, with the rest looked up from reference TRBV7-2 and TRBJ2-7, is GAGVSQSPSNKVTEKGKDVELRCDPISGHTALYWYRQSLGQGLEFLIYFQGNSAPDKSGLPSDRFSAERTGGSVSTLTIQRTQQEDSAVYLCASSLSGGSPRQYFGPGTRLTVT.

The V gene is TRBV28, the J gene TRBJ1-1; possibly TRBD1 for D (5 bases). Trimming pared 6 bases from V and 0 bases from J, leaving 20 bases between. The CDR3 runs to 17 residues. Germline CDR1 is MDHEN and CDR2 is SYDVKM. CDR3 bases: TGTGCCAGCAGGAAAGGGCCGGGGGGTACCATGAACACTGAAGCTTTCTTT. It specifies CASRKGPGGTMNTEAFF.